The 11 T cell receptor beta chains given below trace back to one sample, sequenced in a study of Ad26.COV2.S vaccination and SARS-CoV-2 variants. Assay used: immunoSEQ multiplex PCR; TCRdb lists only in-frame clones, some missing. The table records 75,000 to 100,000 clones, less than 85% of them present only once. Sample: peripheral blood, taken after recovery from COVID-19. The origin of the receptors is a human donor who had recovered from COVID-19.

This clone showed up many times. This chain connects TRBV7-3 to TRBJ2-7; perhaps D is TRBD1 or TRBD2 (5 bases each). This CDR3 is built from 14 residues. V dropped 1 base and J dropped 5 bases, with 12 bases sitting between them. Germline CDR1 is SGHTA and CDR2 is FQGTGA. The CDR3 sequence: CASSLKGQGHEQYF. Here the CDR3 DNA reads TGTGCCAGCAGCTTAAAGGGTCAGGGACACGAGCAGTACTTC.

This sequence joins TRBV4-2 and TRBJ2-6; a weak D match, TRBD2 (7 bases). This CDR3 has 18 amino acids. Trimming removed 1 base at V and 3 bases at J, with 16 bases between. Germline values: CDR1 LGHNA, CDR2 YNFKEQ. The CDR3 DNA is TGTGCCAGCAGCCAAGTTGACCGGGGGGCTAGTGGGGCCAACGTCCTGACTTTC. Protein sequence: CASSQVDRGASGANVLTF.

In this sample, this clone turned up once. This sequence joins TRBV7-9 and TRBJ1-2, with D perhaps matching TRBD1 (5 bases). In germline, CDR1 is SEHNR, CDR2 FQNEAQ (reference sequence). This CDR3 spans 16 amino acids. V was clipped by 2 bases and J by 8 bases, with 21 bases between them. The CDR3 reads CASSLLRVTGFGGYTF. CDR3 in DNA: TGTGCCAGCAGCTTACTCCGAGTAACAGGATTCGGCGGCTACACCTTC.

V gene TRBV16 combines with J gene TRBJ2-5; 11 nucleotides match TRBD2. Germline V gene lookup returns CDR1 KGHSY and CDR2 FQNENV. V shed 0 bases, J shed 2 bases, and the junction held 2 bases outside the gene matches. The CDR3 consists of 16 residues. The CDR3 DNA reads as TGTGCCAGCAGCCAATCCTCTAGCGGGGGGCAAGAGACCCAGTACTTC. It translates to CASSQSSSGGQETQYF.

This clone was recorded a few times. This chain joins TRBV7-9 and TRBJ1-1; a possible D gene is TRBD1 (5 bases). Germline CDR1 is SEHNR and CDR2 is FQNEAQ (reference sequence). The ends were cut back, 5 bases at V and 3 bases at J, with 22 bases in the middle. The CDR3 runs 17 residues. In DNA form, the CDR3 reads TGTGCCAGCAGCCCGAGGGGTTCGGGGTGGGAGCACACTGAAGCTTTCTTT. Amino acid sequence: CASSPRGSGWEHTEAFF.

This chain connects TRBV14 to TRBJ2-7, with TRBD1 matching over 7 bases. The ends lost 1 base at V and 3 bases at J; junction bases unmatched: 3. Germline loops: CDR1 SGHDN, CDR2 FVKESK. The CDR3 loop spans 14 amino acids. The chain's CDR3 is CASSQVNRGYEQYF. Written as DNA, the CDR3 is TGTGCCAGCAGCCAAGTCAACAGGGGCTACGAGCAGTACTTC. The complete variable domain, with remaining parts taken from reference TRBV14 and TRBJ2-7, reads EAGVTQFPSHSVIEKGQTVTLRCDPISGHDNLYWYRRVMGKEIKFLLHFVKESKQDESGMPNNRFLAERTGGTYSTLKVQPAELEDSGVYFCASSQVNRGYEQYFGPGTRLTVT.

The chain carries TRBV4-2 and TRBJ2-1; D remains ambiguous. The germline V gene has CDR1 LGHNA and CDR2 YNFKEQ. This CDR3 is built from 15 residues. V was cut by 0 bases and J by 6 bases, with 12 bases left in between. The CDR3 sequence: CASSQDGRRSNEQFF. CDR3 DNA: TGTGCCAGCAGCCAAGATGGGCGTAGGAGCAATGAGCAGTTCTTC.

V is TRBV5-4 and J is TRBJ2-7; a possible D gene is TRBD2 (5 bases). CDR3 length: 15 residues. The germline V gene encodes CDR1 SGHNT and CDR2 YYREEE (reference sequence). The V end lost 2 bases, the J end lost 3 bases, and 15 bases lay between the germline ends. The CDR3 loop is CASSFPGSRLYEQYF. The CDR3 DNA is TGTGCCAGCAGCTTTCCGGGGAGCAGGCTCTACGAGCAGTACTTC.

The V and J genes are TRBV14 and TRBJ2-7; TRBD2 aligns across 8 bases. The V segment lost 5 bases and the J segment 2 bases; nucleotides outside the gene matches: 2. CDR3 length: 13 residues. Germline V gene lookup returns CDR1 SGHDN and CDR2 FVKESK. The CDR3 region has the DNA TGTGCCAGCAGCAGGGGACTAGCCTACGAGCAGTACTTC. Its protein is CASSRGLAYEQYF. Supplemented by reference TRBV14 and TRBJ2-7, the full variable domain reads EAGVTQFPSHSVIEKGQTVTLRCDPISGHDNLYWYRRVMGKEIKFLLHFVKESKQDESGMPNNRFLAERTGGTYSTLKVQPAELEDSGVYFCASSRGLAYEQYFGPGTRLTVT.

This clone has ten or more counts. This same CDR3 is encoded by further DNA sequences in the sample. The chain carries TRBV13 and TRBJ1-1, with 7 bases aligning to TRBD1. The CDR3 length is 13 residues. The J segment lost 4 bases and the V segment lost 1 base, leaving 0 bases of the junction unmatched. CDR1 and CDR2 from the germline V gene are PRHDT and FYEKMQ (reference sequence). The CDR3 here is CASSLDRGTEAFF. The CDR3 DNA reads TGTGCCAGCAGCTTAGACAGGGGCACTGAAGCTTTCTTT.

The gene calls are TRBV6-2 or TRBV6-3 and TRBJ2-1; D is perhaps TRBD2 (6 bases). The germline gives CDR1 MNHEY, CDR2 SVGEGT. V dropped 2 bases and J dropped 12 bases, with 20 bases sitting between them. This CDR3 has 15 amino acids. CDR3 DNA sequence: TGTGCCAGCAGTTACCGCGGGGACGGACTAAACGGGCAGTTCTTC. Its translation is CASSYRGDGLNGQFF.